Here is one TCR beta chain with its context. TCRdb ran MiXCR on the 5' RACE reads and lists one entry per CDR3 protein. This sample has some 260,000 distinct CDR3 sequences, with less than 20% found just once. Trimming took 4 bases from V and 7 from J; bases not matched to a gene: 11. Germline values: CDR1 SGHRS, CDR2 YFSETQ. CDR3 length equals 18 residues. The data derive from a study of T-cell memory formation after mild COVID-19. The chain couples TRBV5-1 to TRBJ2-1; 16 bases match TRBD2. Input material: PBMCs or a T cell subset sorted from them (not recorded which). This sequence originates from a man between 18 and 29 years old who had mild COVID-19 (a few samples of this study predate the infection). Cell type and time point are not known. CDR3 DNA: TGCGCCAGCAGCACCGGACCGGGACTAGCGGGGGGGCGAAATGAGCAGTTCTTC. Translation: CASSTGPGLAGGRNEQFF. Combining the CDR3 with reference TRBV5-1 and TRBJ2-1 gives the whole variable domain KAGVTQTPRYLIKTRGQQVTLSCSPISGHRSVSWYQQTPGQGLQFLFEYFSETQRNKGNFPGRFSGRQFSNSRSEMNVSTLELGDSALYLCASSTGPGLAGGRNEQFFGPGTRLTVL.